This is a list of T cell receptor beta chains from one sample in a study of immune evolution from preneoplasia to lung adenocarcinoma. Repertoires were generated with immunoSEQ multiplex PCR, while TCRdb's copy carries only in-frame clones and drops some. The sample includes 8,000 or so clones, around 73% of them seen just once. Specimen: FFPE minimally invasive lung adenocarcinoma tissue. These receptors were collected from a donor at least 70 years old with lung adenocarcinoma. The CDR3 runs from the conserved cysteine through the conserved F or W. The D gene is left open where the match is weak. Not all rows give a size; the values are once, few, many and, for expanded clones, a class.

cdr3_aa,cdr3_nt,d_call,j_call,clone_size,v_call
CAWSLGLAGAGEQYF,TGTGCCTGGAGCCTGGGACTAGCGGGAGCGGGCGAGCAGTACTTC,TRBD2,TRBJ2-7,-,TRBV30
CASSLGRDYEQYF,TGTGCCAGCAGTTTGGGCAGGGACTACGAGCAGTACTTC,-,TRBJ2-7,-,TRBV27
CASSWTRQGWNTGELFF,TGTGCCAGCAGCTGGACCCGACAGGGTTGGAACACCGGGGAGCTGTTTTTT,TRBD1,TRBJ2-2,-,TRBV5-8
CASSLRIGENTEAFF,TGTGCCAGCAGCCTAAGGATTGGGGAGAACACTGAAGCTTTCTTT,-,TRBJ1-1,few,TRBV4-2
CASSLDGQLLNEQFF,TGTGCCAGCAGCTTAGACGGACAGCTCTTAAATGAGCAGTTCTTC,-,TRBJ2-1,few,TRBV11-1
CASSRLETQYF,TGTGCCAGCAGCCGACTAGAGACCCAGTACTTC,-,TRBJ2-5,-,TRBV5-8
CASNSPGANVLTF,TGTGCCAGCAATTCCCCTGGGGCCAACGTCCTGACTTTC,-,TRBJ2-6,few,TRBV7-2
CASSRPSSGRVSYEQYF,TGTGCCAGCTCTAGGCCGAGCAGCGGGAGGGTATCCTACGAGCAGTACTTC,TRBD2,TRBJ2-7,-,TRBV11-2
CASSSGRDSYEQYF,TGTGCCAGCAGTAGCGGGAGGGACTCCTACGAGCAGTACTTC,TRBD2,TRBJ2-7,-,TRBV2
CASKQGRAFIYGYTF,TGTGCCAGCAAGCAAGGGAGGGCATTCATCTATGGCTACACCTTC,-,TRBJ1-2,-,TRBV2
CASSQTHRGEQYF,TGCGCCAGCAGTCAGACTCACAGGGGCGAGCAGTACTTC,TRBD1,TRBJ2-7,few,TRBV23-1
CASRATVMQDTQYF,TGTGCCAGCAGGGCTACAGTCATGCAAGATACGCAGTATTTT,-,TRBJ2-3,-,TRBV21-1
CASSFVAGEGENQPQHF,TGTGCCAGCAGTTTTGTTGCGGGGGAAGGAGAAAATCAGCCCCAGCATTTT,-,TRBJ1-5,-,TRBV28
CASSPPRGKQYF,TGTGCCAGCAGCCCTCCCAGGGGGAAGCAGTACTTC,TRBD1,TRBJ2-7,-,TRBV28
CASSLGVGDTQETQYF,TGCGCCAGCAGCTTGGGGGTAGGGGACACCCAAGAGACCCAGTACTTC,-,TRBJ2-5,-,TRBV5-1
CASSPRDRNNQPQHF,TGTGCCAGCAGTCCCCGGGACAGAAACAATCAGCCCCAGCATTTT,TRBD1,TRBJ1-5,-,TRBV27
CASSIASQGYSNQPQHF,TGTGCCAGTAGTATAGCCTCCCAGGGGTATAGCAATCAGCCCCAGCATTTT,-,TRBJ1-5,once,TRBV19
CASNYGQGYIKFF,TGTGCCAGCAATTACGGTCAGGGTTATATTAAGTTCTTC,-,TRBJ2-1,-,TRBV28
CASSPLADYNEQFF,TGTGCCAGCTCACCTCTGGCGGATTACAATGAGCAGTTCTTC,-,TRBJ2-1,-,TRBV18
CASSRVGTEAFF,TGTGCCAGTAGTCGGGTGGGAACTGAAGCTTTCTTT,-,TRBJ1-1,-,TRBV19
CASSFSYEQYF,TGTGCCAGCAGCTTCTCCTACGAGCAGTACTTC,-,TRBJ2-7,-,TRBV7-9
CASRAGMNTEAFF,TGTGCCAGCCGGGCAGGAATGAACACTGAAGCTTTCTTT,-,TRBJ1-1,few,TRBV2
CARSLGQRERVDTEAFF,TGTGCCAGAAGCTTGGGACAGAGGGAACGAGTCGACACTGAAGCTTTCTTT,-,TRBJ1-1,-,TRBV5-3
CSDFDSLNYGYTF,TGCAGCGACTTTGACAGTCTTAACTATGGCTACACCTTC,-,TRBJ1-2,-,TRBV29-1
CASSLRADIQYF,TGTGCCAGCAGCTTAAGGGCGGACATTCAGTACTTC,-,TRBJ2-4,-,TRBV11-1
CAWSTGTSGSQETQYF,TGTGCCTGGAGCACCGGGACTAGCGGATCTCAAGAGACCCAGTACTTC,TRBD2,TRBJ2-5,-,TRBV30
CAWRGDRINQPQHF,TGTGCCTGGAGGGGGGACAGGATAAATCAGCCCCAGCATTTT,TRBD1,TRBJ1-5,few,TRBV30
CASSPLRGELFF,TGTGCCAGCAGCCCCCTCAGGGGGGAGCTGTTTTTT,-,TRBJ2-2,-,TRBV6-5
CASSASGTTLEKLFF,TGTGCCAGCAGCGCCTCCGGGACAACACTTGAAAAACTGTTTTTT,-,TRBJ1-4,-,TRBV9
CASNLDRGINSPLHF,TGTGCCAGCAATTTGGACAGGGGGATTAATTCACCCCTCCACTTT,TRBD1,TRBJ1-6,-,TRBV6-5
CASSSYRGDYNEQFF,TGCGCCAGCAGCTCCTACAGGGGTGATTACAATGAGCAGTTCTTC,TRBD1,TRBJ2-1,-,TRBV5-1
CAIRESSPDTQYF,TGTGCCATCAGGGAATCTAGTCCAGATACGCAGTATTTT,-,TRBJ2-3,-,TRBV10-3
CASSYSAGPSGNTIYF,TGTGCCAGCAGTTACTCGGCAGGCCCCTCTGGAAACACCATATATTTT,-,TRBJ1-3,-,TRBV6-5
CASSDDTSGGTQYF,TGTGCCAGCAGTGACGACACCTCCGGGGGTACGCAGTATTTT,-,TRBJ2-3,-,TRBV6-1
CASTKDGPTGVDTQYF,TGCGCCAGCACAAAAGATGGACCGACAGGGGTAGATACGCAGTATTTT,TRBD1,TRBJ2-3,-,TRBV5-1
CSGARALQVSEAFF,TGCAGCGGTGCCCGGGCTCTCCAAGTCAGTGAAGCTTTCTTT,-,TRBJ1-1,-,TRBV29-1
CASSMTGSGELFF,TGTGCCAGCAGCATGACAGGGTCCGGGGAGCTGTTTTTT,TRBD1,TRBJ2-2,-,TRBV13
CASSFSGMDEQFF,TGCGCCAGCAGCTTCTCGGGGATGGATGAGCAGTTCTTC,-,TRBJ2-1,-,TRBV5-1
CASSLRRWGLAGTETQYF,TGTGCCAGCAGCTTAAGGCGTTGGGGACTAGCGGGAACGGAGACCCAGTACTTC,TRBD2,TRBJ2-5,-,TRBV7-8
CASSLERNEQYF,TGTGCCAGCAGCTTAGAAAGAAACGAGCAGTACTTC,-,TRBJ2-7,-,TRBV11-2
CASSSKTGTSGTYEQYF,TGTGCCAGCAGTTCGAAGACGGGGACTAGCGGAACCTACGAGCAGTACTTC,TRBD2,TRBJ2-7,-,TRBV27
CASRRTSGRTNEQFF,TGTGCCAGCAGACGAACTAGCGGGAGAACCAATGAGCAGTTCTTC,TRBD2,TRBJ2-1,-,TRBV7-8
CASYSGRLSGNTIYF,TGTGCCAGTTACAGTGGACGCCTCTCTGGAAACACCATATATTTT,-,TRBJ1-3,-,TRBV28
CASSPAPATF,TGTGCCAGCAGCCCCGCCCCGGCCACCTTC,-,TRBJ1-2,few,TRBV7-8
CATRTSGSVEQYF,TGTGCCACCAGGACTAGCGGGAGCGTCGAGCAGTACTTC,TRBD2,TRBJ2-7,-,TRBV27
CASSYVGAGAQNEQFF,TGTGCCAGCAGTTACGTGGGAGCGGGAGCACAAAATGAGCAGTTCTTC,TRBD2,TRBJ2-1,-,TRBV6-5
CASSLAESGYEQYF,TGCGCCAGCAGCTTGGCGGAATCCGGGTACGAGCAGTACTTC,-,TRBJ2-7,-,TRBV5-1
CSVATGQGDYGYTF,TGCAGCGTGGCCACCGGACAGGGGGACTATGGCTACACCTTC,TRBD1,TRBJ1-2,-,TRBV29-1
CASARWGSGTYEQYF,TGTGCCAGCGCCCGTTGGGGATCGGGGACCTACGAGCAGTACTTC,-,TRBJ2-7,-,TRBV5-4
CASSPEPENTEAFF,TGTGCCAGCTCACCGGAGCCGGAGAACACTGAAGCTTTCTTT,-,TRBJ1-1,-,TRBV18
CASSFPWGTEAFF,TGTGCCAGCAGCTTCCCCTGGGGGACTGAAGCTTTCTTT,-,TRBJ1-1,-,TRBV7-2
CASRKQGDGANVLTF,TGTGCCAGCAGGAAGCAGGGGGATGGGGCCAACGTCCTGACTTTC,TRBD1,TRBJ2-6,-,TRBV6-1
CASSLTGNNEQFF,TGTGCCAGCAGCTTAACGGGCAACAATGAGCAGTTCTTC,-,TRBJ2-1,few,TRBV7-3
CASSIGVGGKLFF,TGTGCCAGTAGTATAGGCGTGGGAGGAAAACTGTTTTTT,-,TRBJ1-4,-,TRBV19
CSVDGLAGAQETQYF,TGCAGCGTAGACGGACTAGCGGGAGCCCAAGAGACCCAGTACTTC,TRBD2,TRBJ2-5,-,TRBV29-1
CASSLDMGPETQYF,TGTGCCAGCAGCTTAGATATGGGGCCAGAGACCCAGTACTTC,-,TRBJ2-5,-,TRBV7-2
CASSELATNTGELFF,TGTGCCAGCAGTGAACTAGCGACGAACACCGGGGAGCTGTTTTTT,-,TRBJ2-2,-,TRBV2
CASSVTVAGLYDNEQFF,TGTGCCAGCAGCGTAACAGTAGCGGGATTATATGACAATGAGCAGTTCTTC,TRBD2,TRBJ2-1,-,TRBV9
CASSDGGPQHF,TGTGCCAGCAGCGACGGGGGGCCCCAGCATTTT,-,TRBJ1-5,-,TRBV6-1
CASSESLGYGYTF,TGCGCCAGCAGTGAAAGTCTGGGGTATGGCTACACCTTC,-,TRBJ1-2,-,TRBV10-2